The next 19 T cell receptor beta chains were all read from a single sample in a study of identical twins. Each CDR3 protein gets one entry after TCRdb re-called the 5' RACE reads with MiXCR. The repertoire holds 1.5 million to 2 million distinct CDR3 sequences, roughly a third seen once, with roughly 0.3% in the top ten. The material sequenced was cord blood. The receptors were gathered from a newborn girl in good health.

With regard to this clonotype: Relative to the germline gene, one junction end is altered; a read error may explain this. The V gene is TRBV27, the J gene TRBJ1-2; D is perhaps TRBD1 (6 bases). This CDR3 spans 13 amino acids. In germline, CDR1 is MNHEY, CDR2 SMNVEV (reference sequence). CDR3 loop: CANSLSTGRGYTF. For the CDR3, the DNA is TGTGCCAACAGTTTATCCACAGGGCGAGGCTACACCTTC.

This clonotype was seen many times. CDR3 sequence reads: CASSDPFTGHNEQFF. DNA of the CDR3: TGTGCCAGCAGTGACCCTTTTACAGGGCACAATGAGCAGTTCTTC. The chain has TRBV25-1 and TRBJ2-1; D possibly corresponds to TRBD1 (6 bases). CDR1 is MGHDK, CDR2 SYGVNS, per germline. V dropped 3 bases and J dropped 5 bases, with 14 bases sitting between them. The CDR3 covers 15 residues.

CDR3: CASTFQGEGNQPQHF. The DNA for the CDR3 is TGTGCCAGCACTTTTCAGGGGGAAGGCAATCAGCCCCAGCATTTT. The chain employs TRBV6-1 and TRBJ1-5, with 7 bases fitting TRBD1. After removal of 7 bases from V and 2 bases from J, the junction contained 8 bases not matched to a gene. The V gene's germline CDR1 is MNHNS and CDR2 SASEGT. This CDR3 is 15 amino acids long.

This clonotype was detected ten times or more. The CDR3 sequence: CSARGKETQYF. The CDR3 DNA reads TGCAGTGCTAGAGGGAAAGAGACCCAGTACTTC. The V gene is TRBV20-1, the J gene TRBJ2-5; no clear D gene. This CDR3 spans 11 amino acids. Trimming shortened V by 1 base and J by 3 bases, and 3 bases separated the two germline ends. CDR1 and CDR2 from the germline V gene are DFQATT and SNEGSKA (reference sequence).

This clonotype was recorded a few times. This chain connects TRBV11-2 to TRBJ2-1; D perhaps matches TRBD2 (6 bases). V was shortened by 5 bases and J by 0 bases, with 11 bases between the two germline ends. The CDR3 sequence is 15 residues long. The germline V gene has CDR1 SGHAT and CDR2 FQNNGV. CDR3 DNA sequence: TGTGCCAGCAGCAGAAACGGGGGCTCCTACAATGAGCAGTTCTTC. It is translated as CASSRNGGSYNEQFF.

Note on this clonotype: One end of the junction is discordant with germline, which a read error may explain. The chain links TRBV27 to TRBJ1-6, with TRBD1 identical over 7 bases. Germline lookup yields CDR1 MNHEY and CDR2 SMNVEV (reference sequence). The length of the CDR3 is 16 residues. The CDR3 region is CASSLWGGTDNSPPHF. In DNA, the CDR3 is TGTGCCAGCAGTTTATGGGGGGGGACAGATAATTCACCCCCCCACTTT.

V and J are TRBV27 and TRBJ1-5, with D perhaps TRBD1 (5 bases). With 3 bases removed from V and 2 bases from J, the gap between germline ends came to 11 bases. Germline V lookup: CDR1 MNHEY, CDR2 SMNVEV (reference sequence). CDR3 length: 15 amino acids. CDR3 sequence: CASSLLGVGNQPQHF. CDR3 sequence (DNA): TGTGCCAGCAGTTTGCTGGGGGTTGGCAATCAGCCCCAGCATTTT.

This clonotype was picked up many times. J is TRBJ2-3 and V is TRBV4-1; 7 bases are a match to TRBD1. CDR1 MGHRA and CDR2 YSYEKL come from the germline V gene. V dropped 0 bases and J dropped 3; count of bases not matched to a gene: 6. CDR3 size: 16 residues. The CDR3 reads CASSQDPTGRTDTQYF. DNA of the CDR3: TGCGCCAGCAGCCAAGACCCGACAGGGAGAACAGATACGCAGTATTTT.

This chain links TRBV21-1 with TRBJ1-2. TRBV21-1 represents a pseudogene. The length of the CDR3 is 13 residues. In nucleotides, the CDR3 is TGTGCCAGCAGCAAAGTTTGGTCTGAGCGCTACACCTTC. Translation gives CASSKVWSERYTF.

The chain links TRBV18 to TRBJ1-1; D may be TRBD1 (5 bases). CDR3 length equals 13 residues. CDR1 is KGHSH, CDR2 LQKENI, per germline. V gave up 3 bases and J gave up 3 bases, with 8 bases separating them. CDR3 sequence: CASSPLGDTEAFF. As DNA, the CDR3 is TGTGCCAGCTCACCTTTAGGGGACACTGAAGCTTTCTTT.

V usage is TRBV5-1 and J usage is TRBJ2-3, with 10 positions matching TRBD2. Germline CDR1 is SGHRS and CDR2 is YFSETQ. V lost 4 bases, J lost 0 bases, and 14 bases stayed unmatched. The CDR3 is 19 residues long. In DNA, the CDR3 is TGCGCCAGCAGCACGAGGCTAGCGGGGGCCATACCTAGCACAGATACGCAGTATTTT. Its protein is CASSTRLAGAIPSTDTQYF.

This clonotype was seen a handful of times. The chain recombines TRBV28 with TRBJ2-7, with 7 bases fitting TRBD1. The trim removed 5 bases at V and 1 base at J, leaving 20 bases unmatched. This CDR3 is 19 amino acids long. From germline, CDR1 is MDHEN and CDR2 SYDVKM. CDR3 bases: TGTGCCAGCAGTCTCCCTCGGTCCCCCCCATGGGACAGTTCCTACGAGCAGTACTTC. Translated, it gives CASSLPRSPPWDSSYEQYF.

The chain is built from TRBV28 and TRBJ1-2; 9 positions agree with TRBD1. V dropped 7 bases and J dropped 1; count of bases not matched to a gene: 10. CDR1 and CDR2 from the germline V gene are MDHEN and SYDVKM. The CDR3 totals 16 residues. The CDR3 sequence is CASTSLWTGDNYGYTF. CDR3 DNA: TGTGCCAGCACCTCACTATGGACAGGGGATAACTATGGCTACACCTTC.

The chain links TRBV30 to TRBJ1-2; D gene ambiguous. Trimming cost V 5 bases and J 5 bases, with 12 bases left between them. There are 12 residues in the CDR3. Germline V gives CDR1 GTSNPN, CDR2 SVGIG (reference sequence). The CDR3 loop is CAWGVETYGYTF. CDR3 coding DNA: TGTGCCTGGGGGGTAGAGACTTATGGCTACACCTTC.

This sequence joins TRBV29-1 and TRBJ2-7, with D hard to call. CDR3 size: 10 residues. Germline V lookup: CDR1 SQVTM, CDR2 ANQGSEA. V was trimmed by 4 bases and J by 7 bases, leaving 8 bases between them. The CDR3 region has the DNA TGCAGCGTTGTAGGTAATGAGCAGTACTTC. It yields the protein CSVVGNEQYF.

This clonotype showed up just a few times. V and J are TRBV20-1 and TRBJ1-5; 10 nucleotides match TRBD1. Germline lookup yields CDR1 DFQATT and CDR2 SNEGSKA (reference sequence). V dropped 0 bases and J dropped 3; count of bases not matched to a gene: 5. CDR3 length: 16 residues. As DNA, the CDR3 is TGCAGTGCTAGAGATTGGGGACAGGGGCCCAATCAGCCCCAGCATTTT. This codes for CSARDWGQGPNQPQHF.

This clonotype has only a few counts. The chain combines TRBV20-1 with TRBJ1-1, with 8 bases fitting TRBD1. CDR1 and CDR2 (germline): DFQATT, SNEGSKA (reference sequence). V dropped 5 bases and J dropped 3; count of bases not matched to a gene: 20. The CDR3 covers 18 residues. The CDR3, as DNA: TGCAGTGCTCCCAGGCTGGGCAGGGGGCCCGAAGTCGACACTGAAGCTTTCTTT. Amino acid sequence: CSAPRLGRGPEVDTEAFF.

This clonotype was recorded at least ten times. V and J are TRBV27 and TRBJ2-1; 13 nucleotides agree with TRBD2. From germline, CDR1 is MNHEY and CDR2 SMNVEV (reference sequence). This CDR3 spans 19 amino acids. V lost 0 bases, J lost 0 bases, and 5 bases stayed unmatched. CDR3 protein: CASSLSRLAGGSSYNEQFF. CDR3 DNA sequence: TGTGCCAGCAGTTTATCCCGACTAGCGGGAGGCAGCTCCTACAATGAGCAGTTCTTC.

This clonotype showed up just a few times. The rearrangement links TRBV7-9 to TRBJ2-1; D is ambiguous. V lost 1 base and J lost 8, with 12 bases in between. There are 14 residues in the CDR3. CDR1 and CDR2 from the germline V gene are SEHNR and FQNEAQ (reference sequence). The CDR3 sequence is CASSLGAVFDEQFF. The CDR3 DNA is TGTGCCAGCAGCTTAGGGGCAGTTTTCGATGAGCAGTTCTTC.